The 26 T cell receptor beta chains below all came from one sample that was sequenced in a study of a mutant IDH1 vaccine in newly diagnosed glioma. The time point denotes: baseline, week 1 (first vaccination visit). The treatment: pre-vaccination baseline after standard-of-care therapy. Sequencing was performed with immunoSEQ multiplex PCR; in TCRdb, only in-frame clones are kept and a portion is missing. The table lists about 100,000 clones, just under 80% of them singletons. Sequencing used PBMCs, obtained from a glioma patient treated with radiotherapy, temozolomide or both. The receptor source for this set is a middle-aged man with glioma.

This clone came up a few times. The rearrangement joins TRBV14 to TRBJ2-1, with D possibly TRBD2 on 5 matching bases. Per germline, CDR1 SGHDN and CDR2 FVKESK. This CDR3 is 14 amino acids long. V was clipped by 4 bases and J by 8 bases, with 15 bases between them. The CDR3 spells CASSPPGREDEQFF. DNA for the CDR3: TGTGCCAGCAGCCCCCCGGGAAGGGAAGATGAGCAGTTCTTC.

The V and J genes are TRBV28 and TRBJ1-1; 7 positions match TRBD1. Germline V gives CDR1 MDHEN, CDR2 SYDVKM. The CDR3 has 14 amino acids. The V segment lost 6 bases and the J segment 4 bases; nucleotides outside the gene matches: 8. CDR3 region: CASRLTGRITEAFF. The CDR3 DNA sequence: TGTGCCAGCAGACTGACAGGGCGAATCACTGAAGCTTTCTTT.

V usage is TRBV6-1 and J usage is TRBJ2-3, with 12 bases that match TRBD2. This CDR3 region has 17 residues. In germline, CDR1 is MNHNS, CDR2 SASEGT. J lost 3 bases, V lost 6 bases, and 10 bases had no gene match. This CDR3 reads CASREKTSGSTTDTQYF. CDR3 bases: TGTGCCAGCAGGGAAAAGACTAGCGGGAGTACGACAGATACGCAGTATTTT.

The chain joins TRBV4-2 to TRBJ1-2, with D possibly matching TRBD1 (5 bases). Between the trimmed V and J ends, which lost 0 bases and 8 bases, there was a span of 10 bases. The germline V gene has CDR1 LGHNA and CDR2 YNFKEQ. The CDR3 runs to 13 residues. The CDR3 bases are TGTGCCAGCAGCCAAGATGAGGGGTGGGGCTACACCTTC. It yields the protein CASSQDEGWGYTF.

The V call is TRBV25-1, the J call TRBJ1-2; no definite D call. The V gene lost 6 bases and the J gene lost 3 bases, with 17 bases spanning the gap. Germline lookup yields CDR1 MGHDK and CDR2 SYGVNS. This CDR3 is 15 amino acids long. Written as DNA, the CDR3 is TGTGCCAGCAGCGGAATCCTAGGGCCGGACTATGGCTACACCTTC. Translation: CASSGILGPDYGYTF.

The V and J genes are TRBV29-1 and TRBJ1-2, with D unresolved. Germline lookup yields CDR1 SQVTM and CDR2 ANQGSEA. This CDR3 has 13 residues. The germline V and J ends were trimmed by 1 base and 6 bases, with 12 bases remaining between them. The CDR3 loop is CSVEAPGNHGYTF. The CDR3 DNA is TGCAGCGTTGAAGCCCCAGGAAACCATGGCTACACCTTC.

This rearrangement joins TRBV19 to TRBJ2-2; D may be TRBD2 (6 bases). V was pared by 2 bases and J by 6 bases, with 10 bases between. The CDR3 runs to 14 residues. The germline V gene encodes CDR1 LNHDA and CDR2 SQIVND (reference sequence). The CDR3 DNA reads TGTGCCAGTAGTATATGGAGGGGATCCGGGGAGCTGTTTTTT. It yields the protein CASSIWRGSGELFF.

The chain is built from TRBV7-8 and TRBJ2-5, with 8 bases matching TRBD2. Looked up from germline, CDR1 is SGHVS and CDR2 is FQNEAQ. This CDR3 is built from 15 residues. The trim removed 4 bases at V and 7 bases at J, leaving 11 bases unmatched. Here the CDR3 reads CASSSYKAGVVTQYF. CDR3 DNA: TGTGCCAGCAGCTCATATAAAGCGGGAGTCGTGACCCAGTACTTC.

The gene calls are TRBV9 and TRBJ2-1; D not certain. This CDR3 has 11 amino acids. Germline CDR1 SGDLS, CDR2 YYNGEE. The ends were cut back, 4 bases at V and 5 bases at J, with 4 bases in the middle. The CDR3 region is CASSYHNEQFF. DNA for the CDR3: TGTGCCAGCAGCTACCACAATGAGCAGTTCTTC.

The chain links TRBV7-8 to TRBJ2-1, with 14 nucleotides matching TRBD2. Trimming took 5 bases from V and 6 from J; bases not matched to a gene: 15. From germline, CDR1 is SGHVS and CDR2 FQNEAQ. This CDR3 comprises 19 residues. CDR3 region: CASSLRLAGGPRGSNEQFF. The CDR3 bases are TGTGCCAGCAGCCTAAGACTAGCGGGAGGGCCTAGGGGATCCAATGAGCAGTTCTTC.

This clone appeared a single time. The J gene is TRBJ2-3, the V gene TRBV5-1; a weak D match, TRBD1 (5 bases). Trimming pared 1 base from V and 4 bases from J, leaving 13 bases between. The CDR3 totals 15 residues. Germline CDR1 SGHRS, CDR2 YFSETQ. The CDR3, as DNA: TGCGCCAGCAGCTTGTTCGGGCAGGGTTCAGATACGCAGTATTTT. This gives the protein CASSLFGQGSDTQYF. Full variable domain (missing parts from reference TRBV5-1 and TRBJ2-3): KAGVTQTPRYLIKTRGQQVTLSCSPISGHRSVSWYQQTPGQGLQFLFEYFSETQRNKGNFPGRFSGRQFSNSRSEMNVSTLELGDSALYLCASSLFGQGSDTQYFGPGTRLTVL.

The rearrangement links TRBV5-4 to TRBJ2-1; D unresolved. From germline, CDR1 is SGHNT and CDR2 YYREEE (reference sequence). The CDR3 length is 14 residues. Trimming left V 0 bases short and J 3 bases short, with 7 bases between. For the CDR3, the DNA is TGTGCCAGCAGCTTGGAGCGTATCTACAATGAGCAGTTCTTC. It codes for CASSLERIYNEQFF.

This clone was counted only a few times. The rearrangement joins TRBV6-6 to TRBJ2-1; TRBD2 matches 10 bases. J gave up 2 bases and V 6 bases, and 7 bases lay outside the gene matches. The germline CDR1 and CDR2 sequences are MNHNY and SVGAGI (reference sequence). The CDR3 loop spans 16 amino acids. CDR3 DNA: TGTGCCAGCAGCCCAGGGGGACTAGCGACCTACAATGAGCAGTTCTTC. The encoded protein is CASSPGGLATYNEQFF.

V gene TRBV28 combines with J gene TRBJ1-4, with a possible D match to TRBD1 (6 bases). The germline V and J ends were trimmed by 6 bases and 10 bases, with 18 bases remaining between them. The germline V gene has CDR1 MDHEN and CDR2 SYDVKM. CDR3 size: 14 residues. CDR3 nucleotides: TGTGCCAGCAGCCTGTTGCCGGGGGGCGGAAAACTGTTTTTT. Translated, it gives CASSLLPGGGKLFF.

This clone was detected only once. The V and J genes are TRBV18 and TRBJ1-2; a weak D match, TRBD1 (5 bases). Trimming left V 1 base short and J 8 bases short, with 23 bases between. This CDR3 is built from 17 residues. CDR1 KGHSH and CDR2 LQKENI come from the germline V gene. The CDR3 loop reads CASSPLDLVGLAGGYTF. The CDR3 coding sequence is TGTGCCAGCTCACCACTAGACTTAGTGGGACTTGCGGGCGGCTACACCTTC. Full variable domain (rest looked up from reference TRBV18 and TRBJ1-2): NAGVMQNPRHLVRRRGQEARLRCSPMKGHSHVYWYRQLPEEGLKFMVYLQKENIIDESGMPKERFSAEFPKEGPSILRIQQVVRGDSAAYFCASSPLDLVGLAGGYTFGSGTRLTVV.

In this sample, this clone turned up once. For the CDR3, the DNA is TGTGCCAGCAGCTGGGGGCCTTTCCGGGGTCAGCCCCAGCATTTT. This encodes CASSWGPFRGQPQHF. This chain connects TRBV5-6 to TRBJ1-5, with D possibly being TRBD1 (6 bases). V lost 3 bases and J 6 bases, leaving 16 bases between the germline ends. Germline V gives CDR1 SGHDT, CDR2 YYEEEE. The CDR3 runs 15 residues.

This sequence joins TRBV15 and TRBJ1-1, with TRBD1 matching 7 bases. Germline lookup yields CDR1 LNHNV and CDR2 YYDKDF (reference sequence). The length of the CDR3 is 13 residues. With V trimmed by 1 base and J by 8 bases, 4 bases remained unmatched. CDR3 residues: CATSRVDRAEAFF. CDR3 nucleotide sequence: TGTGCCACCAGCAGAGTCGACAGGGCCGAAGCTTTCTTT.

This clone was seen just once. The rearrangement uses TRBV4-2 and TRBJ2-5; 11 bases line up with TRBD1. The CDR3 runs to 15 residues. The germline V gene encodes CDR1 LGHNA and CDR2 YNFKEQ. V was pared by 4 bases and J by 4 bases, with 5 bases of the junction left unmatched. In DNA, the CDR3 is TGTGCCAGCAGCCCCCATGGGACAGGGGGAGAGACCCAGTACTTC. It yields the protein CASSPHGTGGETQYF.

The CDR3 DNA is TGTGCCAGCAGTTACGGGACAGGGGACTCCTACGAGCAGTACTTC. Amino acid sequence: CASSYGTGDSYEQYF. This chain uses TRBV6-5 with TRBJ2-7; 10 nucleotides agree with TRBD1. The J segment lost 0 bases and the V segment lost 2 bases, leaving 1 base of the junction unmatched. Germline V gene data show CDR1 as MNHEY and CDR2 as SVGAGI. CDR3 size: 15 residues.

This CDR3 reads CASSEGETQYF. CDR3 coding DNA: TGTGCCAGCAGTGAAGGAGAGACCCAGTACTTC. This rearrangement joins TRBV2 to TRBJ2-5; D is uncertain. V was trimmed by 1 base and J by 4 bases, leaving 1 base between them. The CDR3 length is 11 residues. Germline V CDR1 and CDR2: SNHLY, FYNNEI. The entire variable domain, with the rest obtained from reference TRBV2 and TRBJ2-5, is as follows: EPEVTQTPSHQVTQMGQEVILRCVPISNHLYFYWYRQILGQKVEFLVSFYNNEISEKSEIFDDQFSVERPDGSNFTLKIRSTKLEDSAMYFCASSEGETQYFGPGTRLLVL.

The chain recombines TRBV27 with TRBJ2-7, with D perhaps TRBD2 (6 bases). The CDR3 covers 14 residues. V was clipped by 2 bases and J by 4 bases, with 12 bases between them. Germline-derived CDR1 and CDR2 are MNHEY and SMNVEV (reference sequence). The CDR3 protein is CASSLNSGGYEQYF. The DNA of the CDR3 is TGTGCCAGCAGTTTAAATAGCGGAGGATACGAGCAGTACTTC.

This chain connects TRBV7-6 to TRBJ2-1; D possibly corresponds to TRBD1 (6 bases). Per germline, CDR1 SGHVS and CDR2 FNYEAQ. The length of the CDR3 is 14 residues. Trimming shortened V by 4 bases and J by 10 bases, and 17 bases separated the two germline ends. For the CDR3, the DNA is TGTGCCAGCAGCTCTAAAGTCCAGGACAGCGAGCAGTTCTTC. As protein: CASSSKVQDSEQFF.

The CDR3 region is CASSKSGLRGYEQYF. The CDR3 nucleotides read TGTGCCAGCAGTAAATCGGGACTGCGGGGGTACGAGCAGTACTTC. The rearrangement links TRBV6-6 to TRBJ2-7, with 7 bases that match TRBD2. V was clipped by 5 bases and J by 4 bases; unmatched bases: 11. CDR1 MNHNY and CDR2 SVGAGI come from the germline V gene (reference sequence). The length of the CDR3 is 15 residues.

The chain links TRBV7-9 to TRBJ2-1; D unresolved. The CDR3 extends over 15 amino acids. The V and J ends lost 3 bases and 6 bases respectively, with 15 bases between them. Germline lookup yields CDR1 SEHNR and CDR2 FQNEAQ (reference sequence). The CDR3 is CASSFGGVVGNEQFF. CDR3 nucleotide sequence: TGTGCCAGCAGCTTCGGCGGAGTAGTAGGCAATGAGCAGTTCTTC.

V gene TRBV5-1 combines with J gene TRBJ2-1; 7 bases line up with TRBD1. J gave up 3 bases and V 3 bases, and 3 bases lay outside the gene matches. This CDR3 spans 14 amino acids. Germline V gene sequence: CDR1 SGHRS, CDR2 YFSETQ. In DNA, the CDR3 is TGCGCCAGCAGCTACGGACAGGTCTACAATGAGCAGTTCTTC. It is translated as CASSYGQVYNEQFF. Together with reference TRBV5-1 and TRBJ2-1, the CDR3 gives the full variable domain: KAGVTQTPRYLIKTRGQQVTLSCSPISGHRSVSWYQQTPGQGLQFLFEYFSETQRNKGNFPGRFSGRQFSNSRSEMNVSTLELGDSALYLCASSYGQVYNEQFFGPGTRLTVL.

The chain's CDR3 is CASRIHLEQFF. The CDR3 DNA sequence: TGTGCCAGCAGGATCCACCTCGAGCAGTTCTTC. The chain joins TRBV6-6 to TRBJ2-1, with D hard to call. CDR3 size: 11 residues. With 6 bases removed from V and 10 bases from J, the gap between germline ends came to 10 bases. The germline V gene has CDR1 MNHNY and CDR2 SVGAGI (reference sequence).